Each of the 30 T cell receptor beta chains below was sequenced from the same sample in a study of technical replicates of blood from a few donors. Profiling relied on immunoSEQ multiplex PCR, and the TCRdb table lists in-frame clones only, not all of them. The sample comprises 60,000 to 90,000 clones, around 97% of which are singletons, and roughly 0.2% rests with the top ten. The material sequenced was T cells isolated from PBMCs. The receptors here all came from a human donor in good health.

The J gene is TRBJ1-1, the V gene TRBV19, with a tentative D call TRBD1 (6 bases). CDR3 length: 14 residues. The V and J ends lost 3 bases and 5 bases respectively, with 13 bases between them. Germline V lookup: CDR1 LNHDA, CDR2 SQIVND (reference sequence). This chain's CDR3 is CASSISGEGTEAFF. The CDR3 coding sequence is TGTGCCAGTAGTATTTCAGGGGAGGGGACTGAAGCTTTCTTT.

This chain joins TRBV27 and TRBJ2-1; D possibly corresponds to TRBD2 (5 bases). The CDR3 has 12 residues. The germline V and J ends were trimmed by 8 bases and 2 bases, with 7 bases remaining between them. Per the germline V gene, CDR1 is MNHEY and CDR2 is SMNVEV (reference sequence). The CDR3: CASGGPYNEQFF. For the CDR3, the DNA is TGTGCCAGCGGAGGCCCCTACAATGAGCAGTTCTTC.

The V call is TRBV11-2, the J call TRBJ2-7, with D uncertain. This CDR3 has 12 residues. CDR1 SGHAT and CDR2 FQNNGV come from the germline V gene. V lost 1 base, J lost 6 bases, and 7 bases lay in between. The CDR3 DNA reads TGTGCCAGCAGCTTAGGCCGGGTCGAGCAGTACTTC. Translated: CASSLGRVEQYF.

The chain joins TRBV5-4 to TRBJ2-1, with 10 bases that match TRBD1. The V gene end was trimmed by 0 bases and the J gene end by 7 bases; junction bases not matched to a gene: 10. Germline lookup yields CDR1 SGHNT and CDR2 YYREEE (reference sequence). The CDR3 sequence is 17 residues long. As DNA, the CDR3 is TGTGCCAGCAGCTTGGCCCTCCGACAGGGGGCAAGGAATGAGCAGTTCTTC. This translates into CASSLALRQGARNEQFF.

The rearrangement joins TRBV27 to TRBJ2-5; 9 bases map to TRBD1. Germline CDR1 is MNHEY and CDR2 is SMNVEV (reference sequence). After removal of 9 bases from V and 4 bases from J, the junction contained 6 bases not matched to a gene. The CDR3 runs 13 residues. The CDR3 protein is CASRDRARETQYF. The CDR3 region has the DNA TGTGCCAGTAGGGACAGGGCTAGAGAGACCCAGTACTTC.

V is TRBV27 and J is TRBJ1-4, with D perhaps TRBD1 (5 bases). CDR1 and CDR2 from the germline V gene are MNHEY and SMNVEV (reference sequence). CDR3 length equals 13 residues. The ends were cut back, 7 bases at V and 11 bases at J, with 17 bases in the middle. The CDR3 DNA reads TGTGCCAGCATGGGGCCGGGGGTGCGGAAACTGTTTTTT. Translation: CASMGPGVRKLFF.

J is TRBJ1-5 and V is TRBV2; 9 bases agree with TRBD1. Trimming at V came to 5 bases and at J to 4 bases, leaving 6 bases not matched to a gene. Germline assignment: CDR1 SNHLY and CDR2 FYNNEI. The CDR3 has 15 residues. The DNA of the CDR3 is TGTGCCAGCAGTTCACAGGGGGCCCAGAATCAGCCCCAGCATTTT. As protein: CASSSQGAQNQPQHF.

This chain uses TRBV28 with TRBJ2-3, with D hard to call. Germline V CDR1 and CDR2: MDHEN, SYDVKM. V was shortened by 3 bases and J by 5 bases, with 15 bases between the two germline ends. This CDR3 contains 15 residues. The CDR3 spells CASSFGEAARDTQYF. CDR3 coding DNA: TGTGCCAGCAGTTTCGGTGAGGCTGCCCGAGATACGCAGTATTTT.

CDR3 nucleotide sequence: TGTGCCAGCAGTGAATGGGGGACTGCTGGGCCCTCCGGGGAGCTGTTTTTT. Translation: CASSEWGTAGPSGELFF. The J gene is TRBJ2-2, the V gene TRBV2; D perhaps matches TRBD2 (6 bases). V was clipped by 2 bases and J by 6 bases, with 19 bases between them. The CDR3 contains 17 residues. CDR1 and CDR2 from the germline V gene are SNHLY and FYNNEI.

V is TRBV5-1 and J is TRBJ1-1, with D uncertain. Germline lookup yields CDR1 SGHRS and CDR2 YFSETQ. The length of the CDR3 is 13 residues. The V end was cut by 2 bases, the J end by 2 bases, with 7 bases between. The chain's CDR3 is CASSFRTNTEAFF. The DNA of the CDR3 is TGCGCCAGCAGCTTTCGGACTAACACTGAAGCTTTCTTT.

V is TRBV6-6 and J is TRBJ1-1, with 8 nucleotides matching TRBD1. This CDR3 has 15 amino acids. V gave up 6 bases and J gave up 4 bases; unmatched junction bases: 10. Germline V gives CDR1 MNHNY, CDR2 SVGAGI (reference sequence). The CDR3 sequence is CASRETGEEATEAFF. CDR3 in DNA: TGTGCCAGCAGGGAGACAGGGGAAGAGGCCACTGAAGCTTTCTTT.

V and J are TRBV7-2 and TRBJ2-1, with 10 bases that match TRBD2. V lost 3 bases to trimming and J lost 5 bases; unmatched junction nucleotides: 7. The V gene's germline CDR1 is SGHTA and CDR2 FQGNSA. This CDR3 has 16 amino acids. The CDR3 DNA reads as TGTGCCAGCAGCTTCGCCGGGACTAGCGTAAACAATGAGCAGTTCTTC. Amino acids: CASSFAGTSVNNEQFF. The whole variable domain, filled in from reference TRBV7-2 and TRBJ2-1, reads GAGVSQSPSNKVTEKGKDVELRCDPISGHTALYWYRQSLGQGLEFLIYFQGNSAPDKSGLPSDRFSAERTGGSVSTLTIQRTQQEDSAVYLCASSFAGTSVNNEQFFGPGTRLTVL.

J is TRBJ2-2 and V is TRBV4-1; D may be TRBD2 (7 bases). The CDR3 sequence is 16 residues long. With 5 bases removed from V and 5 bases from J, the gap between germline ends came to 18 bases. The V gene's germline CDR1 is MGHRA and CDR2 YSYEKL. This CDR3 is CASSSGGGRGTGELFF. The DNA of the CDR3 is TGCGCCAGCAGCTCTGGCGGGGGAAGGGGGACCGGGGAGCTGTTTTTT.

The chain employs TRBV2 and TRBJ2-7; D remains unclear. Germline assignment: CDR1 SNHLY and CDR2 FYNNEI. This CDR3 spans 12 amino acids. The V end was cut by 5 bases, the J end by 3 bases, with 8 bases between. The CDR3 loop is CASSPPFYEQYF. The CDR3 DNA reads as TGTGCCAGCAGTCCCCCCTTCTACGAGCAGTACTTC.

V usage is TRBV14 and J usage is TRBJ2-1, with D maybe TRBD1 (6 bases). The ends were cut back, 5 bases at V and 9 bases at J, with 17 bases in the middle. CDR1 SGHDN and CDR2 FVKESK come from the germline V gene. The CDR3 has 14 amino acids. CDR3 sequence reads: CASSGRDILSEQFF. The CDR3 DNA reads TGTGCCAGCAGCGGACGGGACATCTTGAGTGAGCAGTTCTTC. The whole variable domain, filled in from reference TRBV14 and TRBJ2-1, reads EAGVTQFPSHSVIEKGQTVTLRCDPISGHDNLYWYRRVMGKEIKFLLHFVKESKQDESGMPNNRFLAERTGGTYSTLKVQPAELEDSGVYFCASSGRDILSEQFFGPGTRLTVL.

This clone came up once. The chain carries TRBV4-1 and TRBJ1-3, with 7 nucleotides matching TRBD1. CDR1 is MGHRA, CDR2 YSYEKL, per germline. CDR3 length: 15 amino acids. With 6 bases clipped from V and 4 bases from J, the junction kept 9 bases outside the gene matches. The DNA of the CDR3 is TGCGCCAGCAGGTACGACAGGGTCTCAGGAAACACCATATATTTT. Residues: CASRYDRVSGNTIYF.

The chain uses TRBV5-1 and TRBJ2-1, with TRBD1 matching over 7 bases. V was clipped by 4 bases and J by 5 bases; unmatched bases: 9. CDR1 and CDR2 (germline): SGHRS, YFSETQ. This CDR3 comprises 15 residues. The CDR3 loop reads CASSLSSGQHNEQFF. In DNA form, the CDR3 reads TGCGCCAGCAGCCTATCCTCGGGACAGCACAATGAGCAGTTCTTC.

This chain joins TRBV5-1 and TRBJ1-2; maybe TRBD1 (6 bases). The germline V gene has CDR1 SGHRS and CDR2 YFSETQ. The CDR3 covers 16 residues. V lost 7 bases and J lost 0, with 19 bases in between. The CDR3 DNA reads TGCGCCAGCTATAACACCTTGGACAGACCTAACTATGGCTACACCTTC. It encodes CASYNTLDRPNYGYTF.

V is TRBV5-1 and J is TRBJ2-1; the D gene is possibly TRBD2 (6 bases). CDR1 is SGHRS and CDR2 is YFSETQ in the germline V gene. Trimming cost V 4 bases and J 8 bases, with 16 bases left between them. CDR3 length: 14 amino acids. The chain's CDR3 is CASSLRTTSYEQFF. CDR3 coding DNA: TGCGCCAGCAGCCTCCGGACTACCTCGTATGAGCAGTTCTTC.

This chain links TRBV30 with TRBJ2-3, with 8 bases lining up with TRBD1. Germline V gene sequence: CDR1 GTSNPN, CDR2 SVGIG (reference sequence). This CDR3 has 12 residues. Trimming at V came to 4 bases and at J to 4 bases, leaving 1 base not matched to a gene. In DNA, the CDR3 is TGTGCCTGGACAGGGGGCGCAGATACGCAGTATTTT. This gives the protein CAWTGGADTQYF.

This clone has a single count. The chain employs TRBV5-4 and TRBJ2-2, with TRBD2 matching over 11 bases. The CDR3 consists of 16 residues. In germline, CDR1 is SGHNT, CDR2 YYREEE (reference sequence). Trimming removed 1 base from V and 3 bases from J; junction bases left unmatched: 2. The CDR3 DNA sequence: TGTGCCAGCAGCTTGTCTAGCGGGAGGTACACCGGGGAGCTGTTTTTT. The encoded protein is CASSLSSGRYTGELFF.

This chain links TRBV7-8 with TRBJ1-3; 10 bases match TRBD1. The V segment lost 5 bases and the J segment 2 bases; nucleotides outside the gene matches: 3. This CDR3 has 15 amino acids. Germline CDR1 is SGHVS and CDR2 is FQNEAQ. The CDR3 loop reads CASSIGTGAGNTIYF. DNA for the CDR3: TGTGCCAGCAGCATCGGGACAGGGGCTGGAAACACCATATATTTT.

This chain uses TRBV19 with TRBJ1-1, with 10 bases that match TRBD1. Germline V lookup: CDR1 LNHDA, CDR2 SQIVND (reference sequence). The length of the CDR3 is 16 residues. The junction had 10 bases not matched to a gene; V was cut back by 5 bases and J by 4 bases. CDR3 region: CASSPGQGERSTEAFF. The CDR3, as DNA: TGTGCCAGTAGTCCCGGACAGGGGGAAAGGAGCACTGAAGCTTTCTTT.

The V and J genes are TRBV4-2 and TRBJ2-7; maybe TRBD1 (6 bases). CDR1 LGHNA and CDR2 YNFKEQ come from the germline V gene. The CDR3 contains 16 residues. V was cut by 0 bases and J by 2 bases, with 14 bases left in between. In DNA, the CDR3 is TGTGCCAGCAGCCAAGATAGGGGGACGTCCGCCTACGAGCAGTACTTC. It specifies CASSQDRGTSAYEQYF.

CDR3 coding DNA: TGCAGCGTTGCAAGAAGGTTCGGGGGAACAGGGGAGGTGGAGCAGTACTTC. Residues: CSVARRFGGTGEVEQYF. The rearrangement links TRBV29-1 to TRBJ2-7; TRBD1 might be the D (7 bases). Germline CDR1 is SQVTM and CDR2 is ANQGSEA. Trimming left V 4 bases short and J 7 bases short, with 29 bases between. The CDR3 loop spans 17 amino acids.

The CDR3 loop reads CASSISGPRIGSPLHF. The CDR3 DNA is TGTGCCAGCAGTATTAGCGGGCCACGAATAGGCTCACCCCTCCACTTT. The chain uses TRBV11-2 and TRBJ1-6; D remains unclear. Germline V gives CDR1 SGHAT, CDR2 FQNNGV. Trimming took off 6 bases at V and 10 bases at J, with 22 bases between the two ends. The CDR3 contains 16 residues.

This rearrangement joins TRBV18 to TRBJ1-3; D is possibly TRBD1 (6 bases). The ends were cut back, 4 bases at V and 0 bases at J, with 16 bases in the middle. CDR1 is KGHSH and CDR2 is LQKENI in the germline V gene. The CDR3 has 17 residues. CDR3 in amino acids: CASSRAGTTSSGNTIYF. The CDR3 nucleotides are TGTGCCAGCTCACGCGCCGGGACAACGAGCTCTGGAAACACCATATATTTT.

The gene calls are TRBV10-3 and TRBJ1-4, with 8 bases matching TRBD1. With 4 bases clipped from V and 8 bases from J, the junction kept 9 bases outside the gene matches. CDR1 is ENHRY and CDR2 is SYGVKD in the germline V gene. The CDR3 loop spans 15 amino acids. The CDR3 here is CAISVGAGGDEKLFF. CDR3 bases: TGTGCCATCAGTGTCGGCGCAGGGGGCGACGAAAAACTGTTTTTT.

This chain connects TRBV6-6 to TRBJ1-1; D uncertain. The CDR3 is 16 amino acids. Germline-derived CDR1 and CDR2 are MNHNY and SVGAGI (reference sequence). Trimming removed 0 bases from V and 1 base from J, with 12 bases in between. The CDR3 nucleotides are TGTGCCAGCAGTTACTCCGGGTCCCGGAGGAACACTGAAGCTTTCTTT. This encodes CASSYSGSRRNTEAFF.

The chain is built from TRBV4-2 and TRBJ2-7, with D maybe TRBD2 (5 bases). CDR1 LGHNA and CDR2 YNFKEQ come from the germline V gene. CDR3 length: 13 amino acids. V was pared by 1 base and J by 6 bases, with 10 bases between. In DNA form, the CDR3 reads TGTGCCAGCAGCCAAGTGGGAGAGATCGAGCAGTACTTC. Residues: CASSQVGEIEQYF.